Included here is one TCR beta chain sequence, with context. The repertoire was sequenced with immunoSEQ multiplex PCR; TCRdb's copy has only in-frame clones and lacks some. The data show 600,000 or so clones, with around 87% seen just once and roughly 0.0087% held by the top ten. This sample is part of a study of shared T cell receptors in the human thymus. Trimming removed 6 bases at V and 2 bases at J, with 17 bases between. CDR3 length equals 15 residues. The germline V gene encodes CDR1 MNHEY and CDR2 SMNVEV (reference sequence). This sample was also put to use in a study of human thymus T cells. As reported in that work: Donation was from healthy Finnish infants who were having corrective surgery that addressed congenital heart defects. Corrective heart surgery yielded the resections from which the thymus tissue came. Gene usage for V and J segments appeared biased in thymic and blood repertoires. Thymic repertoires of unrelated individuals were reported in related research to overlap highly.

Source material: thymocytes. This chain uses TRBV27 with TRBJ2-7; D possibly corresponds to TRBD1 (5 bases). The source is a boy in the first two years of life with a congenital heart defect. The CDR3 region is CASRGLVAIPYEQYF. In nucleotides, the CDR3 is TGTGCCAGCAGGGGGCTGGTTGCAATCCCCTACGAGCAGTACTTC.